This note documents a single T cell receptor beta chain sequence. Its specificity is not known. TCRdb reprocessed the 5' RACE reads with MiXCR, giving one entry per CDR3 protein. The sample yields 300,000 to 350,000 distinct CDR3 sequences, 4% seen once. The data stem from a study of T cells after yellow fever vaccination. Study conclusions and caveats: Bulk-population clonotypes that are abundant could appear as contaminants in FACS-sorted repertoires. It was a weaker secondary response, yet one that peaked faster, at day 5 versus 15.

The germline V gene encodes CDR1 SGHVS and CDR2 FQNEAQ. This CDR3 has 15 residues. The V segment lost 4 bases and the J segment 4 bases; nucleotides outside the gene matches: 6. The input for sequencing was PBMCs, taken 5 days after the yellow fever booster vaccination. The sequence came from a man aged 18 to 29 who received the YFV17D yellow fever vaccine. The chain uses TRBV7-8 and TRBJ2-5, with 10 bases identical to TRBD1. The CDR3 nucleotides are TGTGCCAGCAGCTCCCGGACAGGGGGAGGAGAGACCCAGTACTTC. Translating it yields CASSSRTGGGETQYF.